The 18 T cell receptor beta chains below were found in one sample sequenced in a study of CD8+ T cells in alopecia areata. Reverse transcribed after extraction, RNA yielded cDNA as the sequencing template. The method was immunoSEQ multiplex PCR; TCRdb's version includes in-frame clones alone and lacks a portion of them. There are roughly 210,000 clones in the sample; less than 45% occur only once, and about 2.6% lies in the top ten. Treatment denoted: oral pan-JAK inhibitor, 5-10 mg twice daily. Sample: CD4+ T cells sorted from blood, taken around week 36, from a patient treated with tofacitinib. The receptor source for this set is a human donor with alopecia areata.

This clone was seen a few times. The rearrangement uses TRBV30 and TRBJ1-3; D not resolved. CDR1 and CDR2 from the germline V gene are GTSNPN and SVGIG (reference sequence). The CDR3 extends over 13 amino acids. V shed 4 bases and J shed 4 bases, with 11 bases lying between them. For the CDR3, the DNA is TGTGCCTGGAATGGTTTAGGCGGAAACACCATATATTTT. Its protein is CAWNGLGGNTIYF.

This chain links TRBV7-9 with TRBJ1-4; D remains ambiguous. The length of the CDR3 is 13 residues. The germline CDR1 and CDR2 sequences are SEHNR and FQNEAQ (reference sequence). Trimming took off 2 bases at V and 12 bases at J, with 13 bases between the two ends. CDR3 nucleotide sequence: TGTGCCAGCAGCTTATTTAACGGTGGTCAACTGTTTTTT. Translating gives CASSLFNGGQLFF.

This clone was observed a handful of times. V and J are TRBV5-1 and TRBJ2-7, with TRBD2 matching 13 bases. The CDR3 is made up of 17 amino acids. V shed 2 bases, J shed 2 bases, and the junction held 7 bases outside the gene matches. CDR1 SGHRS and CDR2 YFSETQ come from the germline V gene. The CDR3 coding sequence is TGCGCCAGCAGCTTTGGCCGGACTAGCGGGGGACCCTACGAGCAGTACTTC. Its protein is CASSFGRTSGGPYEQYF.

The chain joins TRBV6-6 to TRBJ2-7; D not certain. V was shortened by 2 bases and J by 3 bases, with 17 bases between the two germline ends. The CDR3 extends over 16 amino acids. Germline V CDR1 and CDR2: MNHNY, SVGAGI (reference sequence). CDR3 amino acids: CASSYADPSGYYEQYF. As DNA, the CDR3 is TGTGCCAGCAGTTACGCCGACCCCTCGGGCTACTACGAGCAGTACTTC.

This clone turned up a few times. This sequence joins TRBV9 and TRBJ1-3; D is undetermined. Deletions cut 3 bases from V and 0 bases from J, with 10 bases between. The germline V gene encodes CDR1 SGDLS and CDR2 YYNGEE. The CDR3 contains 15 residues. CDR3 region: CASSATLSSGNTIYF. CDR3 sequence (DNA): TGTGCCAGCAGCGCAACCCTGAGCTCTGGAAACACCATATATTTT.

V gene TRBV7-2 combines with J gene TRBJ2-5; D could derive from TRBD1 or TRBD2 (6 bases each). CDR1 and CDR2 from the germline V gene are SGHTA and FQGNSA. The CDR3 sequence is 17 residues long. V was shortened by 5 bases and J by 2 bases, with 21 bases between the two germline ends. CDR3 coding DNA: TGTGCCAGCAGCCCCGGAGGGCGCAGGGGCGGTCAAGAGACCCAGTACTTC. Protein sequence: CASSPGGRRGGQETQYF. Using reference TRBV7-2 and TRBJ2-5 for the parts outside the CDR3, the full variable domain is GAGVSQSPSNKVTEKGKDVELRCDPISGHTALYWYRQSLGQGLEFLIYFQGNSAPDKSGLPSDRFSAERTGGSVSTLTIQRTQQEDSAVYLCASSPGGRRGGQETQYFGPGTRLLVL.

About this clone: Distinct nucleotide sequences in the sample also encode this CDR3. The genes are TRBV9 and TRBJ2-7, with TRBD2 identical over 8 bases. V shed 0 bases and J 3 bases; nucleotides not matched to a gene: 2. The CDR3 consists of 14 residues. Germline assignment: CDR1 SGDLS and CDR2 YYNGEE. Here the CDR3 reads CASSVASGSYEQYF. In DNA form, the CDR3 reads TGTGCCAGCAGCGTAGCAAGCGGGAGCTACGAGCAGTACTTC.

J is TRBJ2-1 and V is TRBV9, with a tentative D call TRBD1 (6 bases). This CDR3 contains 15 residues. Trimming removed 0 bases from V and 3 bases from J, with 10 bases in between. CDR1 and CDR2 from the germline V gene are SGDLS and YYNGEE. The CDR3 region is CASSVDGTNYNEQFF. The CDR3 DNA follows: TGTGCCAGCAGCGTAGACGGGACAAACTACAATGAGCAGTTCTTC. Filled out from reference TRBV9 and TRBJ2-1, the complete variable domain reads DSGVTQTPKHLITATGQRVTLRCSPRSGDLSVYWYQQSLDQGLQFLIQYYNGEERAKGNILERFSAQQFPDLHSELNLSSLELGDSALYFCASSVDGTNYNEQFFGPGTRLTVL.

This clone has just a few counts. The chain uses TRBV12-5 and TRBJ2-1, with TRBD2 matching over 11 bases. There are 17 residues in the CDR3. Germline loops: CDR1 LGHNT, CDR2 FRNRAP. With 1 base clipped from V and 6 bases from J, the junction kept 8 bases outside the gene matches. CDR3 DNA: TGTGCTAGTGGTTTGGACCTAACTAGCGGGAGTGGCAATGAGCAGTTCTTC. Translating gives CASGLDLTSGSGNEQFF.

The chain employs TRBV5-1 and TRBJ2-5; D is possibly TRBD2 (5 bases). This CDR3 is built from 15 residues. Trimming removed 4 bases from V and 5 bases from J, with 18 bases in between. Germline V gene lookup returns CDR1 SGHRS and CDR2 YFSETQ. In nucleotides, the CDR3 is TGCGCCAGCAGCAAGGACGGGCAGCGAGGGGAGACCCAGTACTTC. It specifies CASSKDGQRGETQYF.

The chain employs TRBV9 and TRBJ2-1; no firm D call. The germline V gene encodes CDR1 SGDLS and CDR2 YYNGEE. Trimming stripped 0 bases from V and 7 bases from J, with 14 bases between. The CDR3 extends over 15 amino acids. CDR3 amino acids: CASSVEMAGFNEQFF. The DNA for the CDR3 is TGTGCCAGCAGCGTAGAGATGGCTGGGTTTAATGAGCAGTTCTTC.

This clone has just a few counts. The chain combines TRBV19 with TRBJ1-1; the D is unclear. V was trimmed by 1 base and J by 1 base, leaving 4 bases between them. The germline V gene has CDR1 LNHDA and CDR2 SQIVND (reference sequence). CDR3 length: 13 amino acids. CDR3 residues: CASSIVANTEAFF. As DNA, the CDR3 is TGTGCCAGTAGTATAGTAGCGAACACTGAAGCTTTCTTT.

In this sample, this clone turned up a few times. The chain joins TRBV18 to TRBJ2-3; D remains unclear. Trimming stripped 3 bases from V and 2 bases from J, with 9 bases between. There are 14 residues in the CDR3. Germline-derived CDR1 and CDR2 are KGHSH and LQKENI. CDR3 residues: CASSPLTSTDTQYF. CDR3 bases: TGTGCCAGCTCACCGTTGACCTCCACAGATACGCAGTATTTT.

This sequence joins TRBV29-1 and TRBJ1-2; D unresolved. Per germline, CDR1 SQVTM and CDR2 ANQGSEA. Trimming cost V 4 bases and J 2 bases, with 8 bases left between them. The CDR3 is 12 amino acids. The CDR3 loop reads CSVGSPNYGYTF. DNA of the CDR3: TGCAGCGTTGGCAGCCCCAACTATGGCTACACCTTC.

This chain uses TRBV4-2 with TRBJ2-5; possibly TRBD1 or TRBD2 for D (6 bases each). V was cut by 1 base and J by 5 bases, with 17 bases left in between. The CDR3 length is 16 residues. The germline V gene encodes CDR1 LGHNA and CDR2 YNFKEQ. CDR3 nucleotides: TGTGCCAGCAGCCAAGCGGGGGCCATCGATTTCGAGACCCAGTACTTC. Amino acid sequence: CASSQAGAIDFETQYF.

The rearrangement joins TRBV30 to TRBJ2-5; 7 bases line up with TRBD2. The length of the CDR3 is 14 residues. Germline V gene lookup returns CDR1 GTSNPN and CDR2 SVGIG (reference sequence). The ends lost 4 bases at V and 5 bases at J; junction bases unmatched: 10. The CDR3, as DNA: TGTGCCTGGAACTACGGGGGGAATCGGGAGACCCAGTACTTC. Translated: CAWNYGGNRETQYF.

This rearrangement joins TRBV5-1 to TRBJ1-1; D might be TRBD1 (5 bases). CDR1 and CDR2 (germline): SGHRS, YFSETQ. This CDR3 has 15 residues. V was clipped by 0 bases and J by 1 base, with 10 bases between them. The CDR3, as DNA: TGCGCCAGCAGCTTGGTAGGGCAGGGGAACACTGAAGCTTTCTTT. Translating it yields CASSLVGQGNTEAFF.

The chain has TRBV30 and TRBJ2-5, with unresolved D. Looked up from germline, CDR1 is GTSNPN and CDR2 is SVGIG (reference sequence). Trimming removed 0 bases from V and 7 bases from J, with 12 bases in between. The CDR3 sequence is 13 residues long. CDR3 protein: CAWSVATDGTQYF. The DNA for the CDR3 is TGTGCCTGGAGTGTAGCCACGGATGGGACCCAGTACTTC.